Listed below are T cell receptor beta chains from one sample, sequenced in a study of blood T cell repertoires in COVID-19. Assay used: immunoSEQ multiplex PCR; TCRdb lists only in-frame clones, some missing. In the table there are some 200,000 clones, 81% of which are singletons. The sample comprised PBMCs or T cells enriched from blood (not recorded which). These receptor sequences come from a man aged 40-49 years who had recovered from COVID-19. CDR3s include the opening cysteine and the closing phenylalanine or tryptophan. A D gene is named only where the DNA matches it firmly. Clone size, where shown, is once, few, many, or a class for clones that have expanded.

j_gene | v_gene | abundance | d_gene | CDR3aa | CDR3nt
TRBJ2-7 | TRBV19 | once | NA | CASSIATGSYEQYF | TGTGCCAGTAGTATAGCTACAGGGTCCTACGAGCAGTACTTC
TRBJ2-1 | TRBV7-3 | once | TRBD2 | CASSQLAGGTGEQFF | TGTGCCAGCAGCCAACTAGCGGGAGGGACTGGGGAGCAGTTCTTC
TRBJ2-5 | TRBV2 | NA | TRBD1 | CASRGPGQGLRETQYF | TGTGCCAGCAGAGGTCCGGGACAGGGGCTCCGAGAGACCCAGTACTTC
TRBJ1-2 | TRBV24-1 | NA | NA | CATSEGSYGYTF | TGTGCCACCAGTGAGGGCTCCTATGGCTACACCTTC
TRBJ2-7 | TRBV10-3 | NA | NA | CAITDYVEQYF | TGTGCCATCACAGACTACGTGGAGCAGTACTTC
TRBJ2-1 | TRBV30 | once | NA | CAWSVQGLNSYNEQFF | TGTGCCTGGAGTGTACAGGGCCTGAACTCCTACAATGAGCAGTTCTTC
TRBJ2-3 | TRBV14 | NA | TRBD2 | CASSLAGAPDTQYF | TGTGCCAGCAGCCTGGCGGGAGCCCCCGATACGCAGTATTTT
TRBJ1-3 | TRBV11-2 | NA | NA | CASSPDISGNTIYF | TGTGCCAGCAGCCCGGACATCTCTGGAAACACCATATATTTT
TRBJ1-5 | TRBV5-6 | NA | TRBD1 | CASTTGVNHPQHF | TGTGCCAGCACCACAGGGGTCAATCATCCCCAGCATTTT
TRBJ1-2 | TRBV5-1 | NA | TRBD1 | CASSLDRGHGYTF | TGCGCCAGCAGCTTGGACAGGGGGCATGGCTACACCTTC
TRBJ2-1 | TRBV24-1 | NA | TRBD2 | CATSDRGGRWDEQFF | TGTGCCACCAGTGATCGGGGGGGCCGATGGGATGAGCAGTTCTTC
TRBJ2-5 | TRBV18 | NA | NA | CASSLQETQYF | TGTGCCAGCTCCCTTCAAGAGACCCAGTACTTC
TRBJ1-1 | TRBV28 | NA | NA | CASSPYMLKAFF | TGTGCCAGCAGTCCTTACATGTTAAAGGCTTTCTTT
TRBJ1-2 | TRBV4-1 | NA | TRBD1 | CASSLTPYRGDFYGYTF | TGCGCCAGCAGCCTAACACCTTACAGGGGAGATTTCTATGGCTACACCTTC